The rows below give T cell receptor beta chains drawn from one sample of a study of naive and memory T cell subsets. TCRdb itself ran the UMI-ligation and nested PCR reads through MiXCR, one entry per CDR3 protein. This table has over 110,000 distinct CDR3 sequences, approximately 20% appearing once. The sequenced material came from naive CD8+ T cells from blood. Source of these receptors: a human donor in good health. The conserved cysteine and the conserved F or W are not part of the CDR3 here.

TRBV29-1	TRBJ1-1	SVEDMENTEAF
TRBV28	TRBJ2-5	ASGSGWISETQY
TRBV29-1	TRBJ1-1	SVETLNTEAF
TRBV29-1	TRBJ1-2	SVVDSNFANYGYT
TRBV2	TRBJ1-5	ASSATTGINQPQH
TRBV28	TRBJ2-7	ASSFGTGTGEQY
TRBV28	TRBJ2-1	ASSPEDFNNEQF
TRBV3-1	TRBJ2-7	ASSHWDSSYEQY
TRBV28	TRBJ1-6	ASSSVINSPLH
TRBV13	TRBJ2-7	ASSLGGQFYEQY
TRBV19	TRBJ1-4	ASTLVGVPEKLF
TRBV27	TRBJ2-1	ASSLRENEQF
TRBV12-3/TRBV12-4	TRBJ2-3	ASSLGGFTDTQY
TRBV7-2	TRBJ2-3	ASSLIAGGTADTQY
TRBV19	TRBJ1-5	ASSIGAGQGHQPQH